These T cell receptor beta chains were read from a single sample in a study of patients and donors after allogeneic stem cell transplantation. MiXCR, applied by TCRdb to the RT-PCR reads, yields one record per CDR3 protein. The data show roughly 200,000 distinct CDR3 sequences, roughly 38% seen once. Material for sequencing was blood, either unsorted or a sorted T cell fraction (not recorded which). Every receptor here comes from a human donor who was either an allogeneic HSCT recipient or a stem cell or donor lymphocyte infusion donor (not recorded which). It is not recorded whose cells these are; they may come from a transplant donor. Both conserved end residues are part of each CDR3. The D gene is left open where the match is weak. Clone size, where shown, is once, few, many, or a class for clones that have expanded.

TRBJ1-2 NA TRBV12-3/TRBV12-4 many CASSRGGLASYTF TGTGCCAGCAGTCGGGGGGGCCTTGCTAGCTACACCTTC
TRBJ2-7 NA TRBV6-1 few CASSEAGWNPYEQYF TGTGCCAGCAGTGAAGCGGGTTGGAATCCCTACGAGCAGTACTTC
TRBJ1-2 NA TRBV5-1 NA CASSLRQNRDGYTF TGCGCCAGCAGCTTGCGCCAGAACAGGGATGGCTACACCTTC
TRBJ1-2 NA TRBV15 NA CATSRERGPNYGYTF TGTGCCACCAGCAGAGAGCGGGGGCCTAACTATGGCTACACCTTC
TRBJ1-6 TRBD1 TRBV4-1 NA CASSQGQGVSPLHF TGCGCCAGCAGCCAGGGACAGGGGGTTTCACCCCTCCACTTT
TRBJ2-4 NA TRBV21-1 NA CASSKVETSGDPGAKNIQYF TGTGCCAGCAGCAAAGTCGAGACTAGCGGGGACCCGGGAGCCAAAAACATTCAGTACTTC
TRBJ1-5 NA TRBV7-9 NA CASSFKGAGQPQHF TGTGCCAGCAGCTTCAAGGGAGCGGGCCAGCCCCAGCATTTT
TRBJ1-6 NA TRBV5-1 few CASSYGGSQSPLHF TGCGCCAGCAGCTATGGAGGGTCCCAATCACCCCTCCACTTT
TRBJ1-1 NA TRBV5-1 many CASSRTENTEAFF TGCGCCAGCAGCAGGACAGAGAACACTGAAGCTTTCTTT
TRBJ1-1 TRBD1 TRBV20-1 NA CSATGQGDTEAFF TGCAGTGCCACCGGACAGGGGGACACTGAAGCTTTCTTT
TRBJ1-2 TRBD1 TRBV18 once CASSPPTGTYGYTF TGTGCCAGCTCACCCCCGACAGGGACCTATGGCTACACCTTC
TRBJ2-7 NA TRBV28 few CASSPTSYEQYF TGTGCCAGCAGTCCCACTTCGTACGAGCAGTACTTC
TRBJ1-2 NA TRBV7-2 few CASSTPRGQSGYTF TGTGCCAGCAGCACACCCAGGGGTCAAAGCGGCTACACCTTC
TRBJ1-1 NA TRBV24-1 few CATSPSGPNTEAFF TGTGCCACCAGCCCCTCGGGGCCGAACACTGAAGCTTTCTTT